One sample yielded the 31 T cell receptor beta chains listed below, sequenced in a study of shared clonotypes between healthy human individuals. CD8 cells regarded as naive lacked CD45RO, were positively chosen for CCR7, and omitted terminally differentiated effector memory CD45RA+ cells. Clones were sequenced by immunoSEQ multiplex PCR, and TCRdb holds only the in-frame ones, with some missing. The profile covers roughly 2.1 million clones, with 93% appearing a single time and more than 1.5% taken by the ten largest. Sequenced input: naive CD8+ T cells from PBMCs. The receptors here all came from a young man in good health. Some clones in this sample may be carry-over from other donors' samples.

This clone occurred once. The chain links TRBV9 to TRBJ2-5; 10 positions agree with TRBD2. The germline V gene has CDR1 SGDLS and CDR2 YYNGEE. CDR3 size: 14 residues. V lost 3 bases, J lost 5 bases, and 4 bases stayed unmatched. The chain's CDR3 is CASSASSGRETQYF. CDR3 DNA sequence: TGTGCCAGCAGCGCGAGTAGCGGGAGGGAGACCCAGTACTTC.

V and J are TRBV9 and TRBJ2-2; 7 nucleotides agree with TRBD2. This CDR3 region has 14 residues. Germline trimming cut 4 bases from V and 7 bases from J; bases unmatched to any gene: 7. Germline lookup yields CDR1 SGDLS and CDR2 YYNGEE. The CDR3 reads CASSPSGAGGELFF. CDR3 nucleotide sequence: TGTGCCAGCAGCCCAAGCGGGGCCGGCGGGGAGCTGTTTTTT. Full variable domain (remainder filled in from reference TRBV9 and TRBJ2-2): DSGVTQTPKHLITATGQRVTLRCSPRSGDLSVYWYQQSLDQGLQFLIQYYNGEERAKGNILERFSAQQFPDLHSELNLSSLELGDSALYFCASSPSGAGGELFFGEGSRLTVL.

The rearrangement joins TRBV5-1 to TRBJ2-7, with 8 bases aligning to TRBD2. The CDR3 contains 14 residues. After removal of 6 bases from V and 1 base from J, the junction contained 6 bases not matched to a gene. Germline-derived CDR1 and CDR2 are SGHRS and YFSETQ. CDR3 nucleotides: TGCGCCAGCAAGGTGGTAGCGGGATCCTACGAGCAGTACTTC. It codes for CASKVVAGSYEQYF.

This clone appeared a single time. V gene TRBV6-5 combines with J gene TRBJ2-7; 10 bases map to TRBD2. The CDR3 loop spans 15 amino acids. Germline V gene lookup returns CDR1 MNHEY and CDR2 SVGAGI. The J segment lost 2 bases and the V segment lost 2 bases, leaving 3 bases of the junction unmatched. The CDR3 nucleotides are TGTGCCAGCAGTTACGAACTAGCGGGGCCCTACGAGCAGTACTTC. Encoded protein: CASSYELAGPYEQYF.

V usage is TRBV27 and J usage is TRBJ2-7; TRBD1 or TRBD2 may be the D gene (7 bases each). V gave up 8 bases and J gave up 3 bases, with 14 bases separating them. The CDR3 totals 13 residues. Germline CDR1 and CDR2: MNHEY and SMNVEV (reference sequence). The CDR3 region has the DNA TGTGCCAGCGGGGGGGACAGCCACTACGAGCAGTACTTC. Translating gives CASGGDSHYEQYF.

The rearrangement joins TRBV28 to TRBJ2-7; the match to TRBD2 covers 7 bases. The CDR3 totals 16 residues. V dropped 6 bases and J dropped 0; count of bases not matched to a gene: 11. Germline CDR1 is MDHEN and CDR2 is SYDVKM. CDR3 sequence (DNA): TGTGCCAGCAGCCCCGAACTAGCGCTGAGCTCCTACGAGCAGTACTTC. It codes for CASSPELALSSYEQYF.

The chain couples TRBV11-2 to TRBJ2-7; tentatively, D is TRBD2 (6 bases). CDR3 length: 13 residues. V lost 5 bases and J lost 6, with 14 bases in between. Germline V gene data show CDR1 as SGHAT and CDR2 as FQNNGV. CDR3 nucleotides: TGTGCCAGCAGCCGCACTGTCGGGGGCGAGCAGTACTTC. Protein product: CASSRTVGGEQYF.

J is TRBJ2-5 and V is TRBV7-9, with TRBD2 matching 9 bases. V lost 5 bases to trimming and J lost 3 bases; unmatched junction nucleotides: 13. Per germline, CDR1 SEHNR and CDR2 FQNEAQ (reference sequence). The CDR3 length is 17 residues. The CDR3 coding sequence is TGTGCCAGCAGCCCCCGAGCCCTAGCGGGGACAGAAGAGACCCAGTACTTC. Its translation: CASSPRALAGTEETQYF.

In regard to this clone: The same CDR3 arises from other DNA sequences in this sample as well. The chain joins TRBV5-5 to TRBJ1-1; 7 bases map to TRBD1. This CDR3 has 12 amino acids. Unmatched junction bases numbered 2, after V lost 1 base and J lost 8 bases. Germline V CDR1 and CDR2: SGHKS, YYEKEE (reference sequence). In nucleotides, the CDR3 is TGTGCCAGCAGCTTGACAGGGGTCGAAGCTTTCTTT. Amino acid sequence: CASSLTGVEAFF.

CDR3 protein: CASSFRQAHPVTEAFF. CDR3 sequence (DNA): TGTGCCAGCAGTTTCCGTCAAGCCCACCCGGTCACTGAAGCTTTCTTT. The rearrangement uses TRBV28 and TRBJ1-1, with no clear D. Germline CDR1 and CDR2: MDHEN and SYDVKM. The CDR3 totals 16 residues. Trimming pared 3 bases from V and 4 bases from J, leaving 18 bases between.

The CDR3 nucleotides are TGTGCCAGCAGTTTAATTCAACCTCGGGACGGATTCACAGATACGCAGTATTTT. It yields the protein CASSLIQPRDGFTDTQYF. This chain joins TRBV27 and TRBJ2-3; D tentatively fits TRBD1 or TRBD2 (5 bases each). V lost 2 bases and J lost 2, with 20 bases in between. CDR1 is MNHEY and CDR2 is SMNVEV in the germline V gene (reference sequence). The CDR3 runs 18 residues.

J is TRBJ2-7 and V is TRBV18; D may be TRBD1 (6 bases). The V gene's germline CDR1 is KGHSH and CDR2 LQKENI. Trimming removed 2 bases at V and 3 bases at J, with 14 bases between. The CDR3 has 15 amino acids. DNA of the CDR3: TGTGCCAGCTCACCAATGGGGACAAGATACTACGAGCAGTACTTC. Protein sequence: CASSPMGTRYYEQYF.

For this clone: At the DNA level, this CDR3 is encoded by other sequences in the same sample as well. The chain couples TRBV7-9 to TRBJ2-1; D is perhaps TRBD2 (6 bases). Per germline, CDR1 SEHNR and CDR2 FQNEAQ (reference sequence). The CDR3 runs 12 residues. Trimming removed 3 bases at V and 9 bases at J, with 9 bases between. The CDR3 protein is CASSLGGSEQFF. The DNA of the CDR3 is TGTGCCAGCAGCTTGGGAGGCAGTGAGCAGTTCTTC.

The chain links TRBV5-4 to TRBJ2-4; TRBD1 matches at 10 bases. The CDR3 sequence is 14 residues long. The junction had 3 bases not matched to a gene; V was cut back by 4 bases and J by 5 bases. Germline V gene lookup returns CDR1 SGHNT and CDR2 YYREEE (reference sequence). The CDR3 loop is CASSKGTGENIQYF. The DNA of the CDR3 is TGTGCCAGCAGCAAAGGGACAGGGGAAAACATTCAGTACTTC.

The chain has TRBV27 and TRBJ2-7, with D perhaps matching TRBD2 (5 bases). V dropped 3 bases and J dropped 4 bases, with 16 bases sitting between them. Germline CDR1 and CDR2: MNHEY and SMNVEV (reference sequence). This CDR3 has 15 amino acids. This CDR3 is CASSFIGLEPYEQYF. The CDR3 nucleotides are TGTGCCAGCAGTTTCATCGGACTGGAACCATACGAGCAGTACTTC.

This clone was seen a few times. Here the CDR3 DNA reads TGTGCCAGTAGTATCTGGGATGGCTACACCTTC. Translation gives CASSIWDGYTF. The chain is built from TRBV19 and TRBJ1-2; D gene unclear. Between the trimmed V and J ends, which lost 3 bases and 6 bases, there was a span of 5 bases. The CDR3 contains 11 residues. CDR1 is LNHDA, CDR2 SQIVND, per germline (reference sequence).

The gene calls are TRBV6-5 and TRBJ1-1; the D is unclear. In germline, CDR1 is MNHEY, CDR2 SVGAGI. The CDR3 length is 14 residues. V was clipped by 5 bases and J by 0 bases, with 10 bases between them. The CDR3 DNA reads as TGTGCCAGCAGTGGATTAGGGTTGAACACTGAAGCTTTCTTT. Encoded protein: CASSGLGLNTEAFF.

This clone was found once. The rearrangement links TRBV27 to TRBJ2-5, with D perhaps matching TRBD2 (6 bases). Germline values: CDR1 MNHEY, CDR2 SMNVEV (reference sequence). The V gene lost 5 bases and the J gene lost 5 bases, with 24 bases spanning the gap. The CDR3 is 17 residues long. The CDR3 DNA reads as TGTGCCAGCAGTCGGACGGCGGTGATCGAGGGGAGGGAGACCCAGTACTTC. It is translated as CASSRTAVIEGRETQYF.

V gene TRBV15 combines with J gene TRBJ2-2; D is undetermined. Germline V lookup: CDR1 LNHNV, CDR2 YYDKDF (reference sequence). There are 13 residues in the CDR3. V was cut by 2 bases and J by 6 bases, with 7 bases left in between. CDR3 nucleotide sequence: TGTGCCACCAGCAGAACATCTCCCGGGGAGCTGTTTTTT. Its translation: CATSRTSPGELFF.

The rearrangement joins TRBV4-3 to TRBJ2-7; D is possibly TRBD2 (6 bases). From germline, CDR1 is LGHNA and CDR2 YSLEER. The CDR3 loop spans 14 amino acids. Trimming took 2 bases from V and 2 from J, leaving 10 bases between them. The CDR3 region has the DNA TGCGCCAGCAGCCAAAGCGGGTCCCCCTACGAGCAGTACTTC. Its translation is CASSQSGSPYEQYF.

V gene TRBV6-5 combines with J gene TRBJ2-7, with D possibly matching TRBD2 (6 bases). The V and J ends lost 2 bases and 2 bases respectively, with 13 bases between them. CDR1 is MNHEY and CDR2 is SVGAGI in the germline V gene. This CDR3 has 15 residues. Written as DNA, the CDR3 is TGTGCCAGCAGTTACATGACTAGTGGTCCCTACGAGCAGTACTTC. Protein: CASSYMTSGPYEQYF.

The J gene is TRBJ2-2, the V gene TRBV28, with D perhaps assigned TRBD1 or TRBD2 (7 bases each). Per the germline V gene, CDR1 is MDHEN and CDR2 is SYDVKM. This CDR3 contains 17 residues. V gave up 6 bases and J gave up 4 bases, with 21 bases separating them. CDR3 in amino acids: CASSPRGGQGGTGELFF. CDR3 in DNA: TGTGCCAGCAGCCCCAGGGGGGGCCAGGGGGGCACCGGGGAGCTGTTTTTT.

The V call is TRBV7-8, the J call TRBJ2-1; D may be TRBD1 (5 bases). This CDR3 is built from 17 residues. With 0 bases removed from V and 7 bases from J, the gap between germline ends came to 19 bases. Germline CDR1 SGHVS, CDR2 FQNEAQ. CDR3 loop: CASSLAHLIAPGNEQFF. CDR3 DNA: TGTGCCAGCAGCTTAGCTCATTTGATCGCTCCAGGGAATGAGCAGTTCTTC. Based on the CDR3 plus reference TRBV7-8 and TRBJ2-1, the full variable domain is GAGVSQSPRYKVAKRGQDVALRCDPISGHVSLFWYQQALGQGPEFLTYFQNEAQLDKSGLPSDRFFAERPEGSVSTLKIQRTQQEDSAVYLCASSLAHLIAPGNEQFFGPGTRLTVL.

This clone was seen just once. This chain connects TRBV6-1 to TRBJ2-5; 10 nucleotides line up with TRBD2. V trimming: 1 base; J trimming: 5 bases; junction bases outside the gene matches: 4. CDR1 and CDR2 from the germline V gene are MNHNS and SASEGT. The CDR3 is 15 amino acids. DNA for the CDR3: TGTGCCAGCAGTGAAGGAAGCGGGAGGGGCGAGACCCAGTACTTC. Its translation is CASSEGSGRGETQYF.

This sequence joins TRBV28 and TRBJ2-7, with 7 positions matching TRBD2. Germline V gives CDR1 MDHEN, CDR2 SYDVKM. J gave up 2 bases and V 1 base, and 8 bases lay outside the gene matches. CDR3 length: 16 amino acids. The CDR3 loop reads CASSLYPTGGAYEQYF. The CDR3 DNA reads as TGTGCCAGCAGTTTATACCCGACGGGGGGAGCCTACGAGCAGTACTTC. Full variable domain (missing parts from reference TRBV28 and TRBJ2-7): DVKVTQSSRYLVKRTGEKVFLECVQDMDHENMFWYRQDPGLGLRLIYFSYDVKMKEKGDIPEGYSVSREKKERFSLILESASTNQTSMYLCASSLYPTGGAYEQYFGPGTRLTVT.

The chain joins TRBV2 to TRBJ2-7, with D tentatively TRBD2 (5 bases). The CDR3 runs 14 residues. Deletions cut 2 bases from V and 2 bases from J, with 10 bases between. Germline V lookup: CDR1 SNHLY, CDR2 FYNNEI. The CDR3 DNA sequence: TGTGCCAGCAGTGAAAGCGGCTCCGCCTACGAGCAGTACTTC. Residues: CASSESGSAYEQYF.

The chain links TRBV27 to TRBJ2-3; D might be TRBD2 (6 bases). This CDR3 region has 15 residues. Germline V lookup: CDR1 MNHEY, CDR2 SMNVEV (reference sequence). V was shortened by 0 bases and J by 3 bases, with 10 bases between the two germline ends. This CDR3 is CASSLSSGFTDTQYF. The CDR3 DNA is TGTGCCAGCAGTTTATCAAGCGGGTTTACAGATACGCAGTATTTT.

This clone was picked up a small number of times. V gene TRBV7-9 combines with J gene TRBJ2-2; D is possibly TRBD2 (6 bases). This CDR3 comprises 15 residues. Germline V gene lookup returns CDR1 SEHNR and CDR2 FQNEAQ (reference sequence). Trimming removed 1 base at V and 6 bases at J, with 12 bases between. The CDR3 DNA reads as TGTGCCAGCAGCTTAGATGACGGAGGGGCCGGGGAGCTGTTTTTT. Translating it yields CASSLDDGGAGELFF.

CDR3 nucleotides: TGCGCCAGCAGCCCCACCGACGGCGGCAATTCACCCCTCCACTTT. Its translation: CASSPTDGGNSPLHF. V usage is TRBV4-3 and J usage is TRBJ1-6; D gene uncertain. Trimming shortened V by 4 bases and J by 7 bases, and 14 bases separated the two germline ends. Germline CDR1 LGHNA, CDR2 YSLEER. The CDR3 contains 15 residues.

The chain combines TRBV25-1 with TRBJ2-3; D perhaps matches TRBD1 (5 bases). CDR1 and CDR2 (germline): MGHDK, SYGVNS. The V end was cut by 0 bases, the J end by 1 base, with 5 bases between. There are 14 residues in the CDR3. DNA for the CDR3: TGTGCCAGCAGTGAATACAGGGGCACAGATACGCAGTATTTT. It yields the protein CASSEYRGTDTQYF.

The chain is built from TRBV7-9 and TRBJ1-2, with D unclear. The CDR3 has 14 amino acids. The V gene lost 1 base and the J gene lost 8 bases, with 14 bases spanning the gap. CDR1 and CDR2 (germline): SEHNR, FQNEAQ (reference sequence). The chain's CDR3 is CASSLGTALRGYTF. As DNA, the CDR3 is TGTGCCAGCAGCTTAGGTACAGCACTCCGAGGCTACACCTTC.